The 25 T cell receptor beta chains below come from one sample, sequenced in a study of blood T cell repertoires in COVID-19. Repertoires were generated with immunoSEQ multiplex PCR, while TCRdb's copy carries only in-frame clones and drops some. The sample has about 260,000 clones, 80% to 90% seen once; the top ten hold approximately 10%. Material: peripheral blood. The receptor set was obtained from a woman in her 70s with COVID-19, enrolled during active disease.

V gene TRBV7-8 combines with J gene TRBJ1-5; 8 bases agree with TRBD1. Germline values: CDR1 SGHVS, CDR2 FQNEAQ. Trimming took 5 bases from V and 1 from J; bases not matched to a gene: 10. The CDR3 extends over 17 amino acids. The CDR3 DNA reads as TGTGCCAGCAGCGCATATACAGGGGGGGCAAGCAATCAGCCCCAGCATTTT. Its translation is CASSAYTGGASNQPQHF.

In DNA form, the CDR3 reads TGTGCCAGCAGCTTGGCACGTCCGGTTGACTATGGCTACACCTTC. Protein sequence: CASSLARPVDYGYTF. The rearrangement joins TRBV5-8 to TRBJ1-2; no definite D call. There are 15 residues in the CDR3. Deletions cut 0 bases from V and 3 bases from J, with 12 bases between. The V gene's germline CDR1 is SGHTS and CDR2 YDEGEE.

CDR3 region: CSASLAGSSYNEQFF. The CDR3 nucleotides read TGCAGTGCTAGTTTAGCGGGATCGTCCTACAATGAGCAGTTCTTC. The chain employs TRBV20-1 and TRBJ2-1; TRBD2 aligns across 8 bases. This CDR3 has 15 residues. The junction had 5 bases not matched to a gene; V was cut back by 3 bases and J by 1 base. The germline V gene has CDR1 DFQATT and CDR2 SNEGSKA (reference sequence).

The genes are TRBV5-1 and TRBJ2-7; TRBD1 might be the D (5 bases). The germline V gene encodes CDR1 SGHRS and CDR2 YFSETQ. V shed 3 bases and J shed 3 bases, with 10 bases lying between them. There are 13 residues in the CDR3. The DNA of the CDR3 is TGCGCCAGCAGCTATACAGGAGACTACGAGCAGTACTTC. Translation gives CASSYTGDYEQYF. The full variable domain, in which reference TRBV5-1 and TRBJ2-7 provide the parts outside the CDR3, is KAGVTQTPRYLIKTRGQQVTLSCSPISGHRSVSWYQQTPGQGLQFLFEYFSETQRNKGNFPGRFSGRQFSNSRSEMNVSTLELGDSALYLCASSYTGDYEQYFGPGTRLTVT.

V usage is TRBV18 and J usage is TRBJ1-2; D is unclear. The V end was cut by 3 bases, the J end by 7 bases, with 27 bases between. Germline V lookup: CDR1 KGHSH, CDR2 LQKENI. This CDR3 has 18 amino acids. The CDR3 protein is CASSPQSGVLLSAGGYTF. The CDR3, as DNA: TGTGCCAGCTCACCTCAGTCCGGGGTCCTTCTCTCGGCGGGTGGCTACACCTTC.

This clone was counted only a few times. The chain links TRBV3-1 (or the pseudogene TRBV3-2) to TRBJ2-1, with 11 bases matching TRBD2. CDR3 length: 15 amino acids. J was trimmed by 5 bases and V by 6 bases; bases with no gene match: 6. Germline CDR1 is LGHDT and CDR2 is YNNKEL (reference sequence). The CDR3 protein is CASRMTSGEHNEQFF. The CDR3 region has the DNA TGTGCCAGCAGGATGACTAGCGGGGAACACAATGAGCAGTTCTTC.

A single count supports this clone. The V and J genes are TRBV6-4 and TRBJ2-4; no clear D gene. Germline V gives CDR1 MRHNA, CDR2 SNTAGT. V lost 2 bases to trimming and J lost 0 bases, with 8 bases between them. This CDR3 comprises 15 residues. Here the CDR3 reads CASSDPVLAKNIQYF. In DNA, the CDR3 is TGTGCCAGCAGTGACCCAGTTCTAGCCAAAAACATTCAGTACTTC.

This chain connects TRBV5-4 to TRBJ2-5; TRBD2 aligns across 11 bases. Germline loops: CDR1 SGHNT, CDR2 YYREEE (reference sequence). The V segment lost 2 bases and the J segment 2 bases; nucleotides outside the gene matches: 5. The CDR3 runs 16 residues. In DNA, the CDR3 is TGTGCCAGCAGCTTCGGACTAGCGGGCGTACAAGAGACCCAGTACTTC. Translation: CASSFGLAGVQETQYF.

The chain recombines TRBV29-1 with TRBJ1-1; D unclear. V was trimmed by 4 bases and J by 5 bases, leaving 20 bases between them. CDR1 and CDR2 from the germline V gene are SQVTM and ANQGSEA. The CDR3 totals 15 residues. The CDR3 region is CSVGRTSHGRTEAFF. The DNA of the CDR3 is TGCAGCGTTGGACGGACTTCTCATGGGAGGACTGAAGCTTTCTTT.

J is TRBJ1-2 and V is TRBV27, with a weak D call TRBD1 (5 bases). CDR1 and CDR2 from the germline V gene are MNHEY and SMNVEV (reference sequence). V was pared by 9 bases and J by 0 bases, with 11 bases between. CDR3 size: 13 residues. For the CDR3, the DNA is TGTGCCAGTTCAGGGTTTTCTAACTATGGCTACACCTTC. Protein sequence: CASSGFSNYGYTF.

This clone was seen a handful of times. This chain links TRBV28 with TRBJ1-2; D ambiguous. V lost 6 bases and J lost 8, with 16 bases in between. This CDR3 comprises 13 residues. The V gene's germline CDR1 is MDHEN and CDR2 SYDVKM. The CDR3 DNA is TGTGCCAGCAGCCCCGGGATTTTTAGCGGCTACACCTTC. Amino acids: CASSPGIFSGYTF.

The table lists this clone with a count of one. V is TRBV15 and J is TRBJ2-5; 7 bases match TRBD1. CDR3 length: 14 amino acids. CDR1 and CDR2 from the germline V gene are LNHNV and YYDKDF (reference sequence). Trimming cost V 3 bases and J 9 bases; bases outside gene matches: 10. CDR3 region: CATSSPTGEQAQYF. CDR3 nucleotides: TGTGCCACCAGCAGCCCTACAGGGGAGCAGGCCCAGTACTTC.

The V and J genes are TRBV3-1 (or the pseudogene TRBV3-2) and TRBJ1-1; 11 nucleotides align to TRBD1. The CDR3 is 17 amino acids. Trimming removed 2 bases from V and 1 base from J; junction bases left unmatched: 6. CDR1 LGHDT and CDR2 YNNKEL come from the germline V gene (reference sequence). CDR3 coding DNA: TGTGCCAGCAGCCAACGGGACAGGGGGATCACGAACACTGAAGCTTTCTTT. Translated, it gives CASSQRDRGITNTEAFF.

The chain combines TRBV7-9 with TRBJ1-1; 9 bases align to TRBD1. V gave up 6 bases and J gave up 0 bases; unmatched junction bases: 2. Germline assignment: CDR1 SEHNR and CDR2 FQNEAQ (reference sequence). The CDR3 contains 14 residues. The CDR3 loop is CASRGQGMNTEAFF. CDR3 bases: TGTGCCAGCAGAGGACAGGGGATGAACACTGAAGCTTTCTTT. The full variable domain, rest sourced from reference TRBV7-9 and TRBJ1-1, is DTGVSQNPRHKITKRGQNVTFRCDPISEHNRLYWYRQTLGQGPEFLTYFQNEAQLEKSRLLSDRFSAERPKGSFSTLEIQRTEQGDSAMYLCASRGQGMNTEAFFGQGTRLTVV.

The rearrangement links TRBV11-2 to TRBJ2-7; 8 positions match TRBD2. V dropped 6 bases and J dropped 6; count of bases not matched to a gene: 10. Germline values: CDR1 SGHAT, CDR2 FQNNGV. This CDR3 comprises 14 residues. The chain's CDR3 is CASSISGNRREQYF. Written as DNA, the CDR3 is TGTGCCAGCAGTATTAGCGGGAACCGTCGCGAGCAGTACTTC. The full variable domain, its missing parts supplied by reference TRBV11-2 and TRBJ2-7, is EAGVAQSPRYKIIEKRQSVAFWCNPISGHATLYWYQQILGQGPKLLIQFQNNGVVDDSQLPKDRFSAERLKGVDSTLKIQPAKLEDSAVYLCASSISGNRREQYFGPGTRLTVT.

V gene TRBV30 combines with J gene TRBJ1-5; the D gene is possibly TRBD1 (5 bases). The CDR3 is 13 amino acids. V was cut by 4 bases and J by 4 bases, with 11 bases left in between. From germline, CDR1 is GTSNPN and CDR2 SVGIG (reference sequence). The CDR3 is CAWTTQGNQPQHF. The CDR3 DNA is TGTGCCTGGACCACTCAGGGAAATCAGCCCCAGCATTTT.

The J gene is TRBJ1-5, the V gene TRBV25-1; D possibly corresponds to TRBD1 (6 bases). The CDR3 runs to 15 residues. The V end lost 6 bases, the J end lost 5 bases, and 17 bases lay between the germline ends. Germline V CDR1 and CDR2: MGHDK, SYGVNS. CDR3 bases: TGTGCCAGCAGCCCAGGGGTCCACGGCGATCAGCCCCAGCATTTT. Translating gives CASSPGVHGDQPQHF. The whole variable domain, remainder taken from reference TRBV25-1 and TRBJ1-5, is EADIYQTPRYLVIGTGKKITLECSQTMGHDKMYWYQQDPGMELHLIHYSYGVNSTEKGDLSSESTVSRIRTEHFPLTLESARPSHTSQYLCASSPGVHGDQPQHFGDGTRLSIL.

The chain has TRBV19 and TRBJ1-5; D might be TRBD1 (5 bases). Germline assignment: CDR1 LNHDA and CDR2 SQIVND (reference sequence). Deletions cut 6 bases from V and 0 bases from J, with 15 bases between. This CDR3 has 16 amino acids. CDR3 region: CASSSGAGYSNQPQHF. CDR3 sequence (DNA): TGTGCCAGTAGCAGTGGGGCAGGCTATAGCAATCAGCCCCAGCATTTT.

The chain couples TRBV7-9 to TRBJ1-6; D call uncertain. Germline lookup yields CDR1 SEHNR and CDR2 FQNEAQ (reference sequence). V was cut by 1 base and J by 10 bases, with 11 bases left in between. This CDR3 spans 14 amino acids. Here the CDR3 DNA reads TGTGCCAGCAGCTTAGATCCAGGATTCTCACCCCTCCACTTT. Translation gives CASSLDPGFSPLHF.

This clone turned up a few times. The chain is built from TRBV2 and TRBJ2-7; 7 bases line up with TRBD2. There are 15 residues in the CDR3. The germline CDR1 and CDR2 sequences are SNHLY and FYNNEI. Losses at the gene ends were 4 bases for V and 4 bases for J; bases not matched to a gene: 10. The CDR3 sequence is CASSGGTKLRYEQYF. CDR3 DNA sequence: TGTGCCAGCAGTGGGGGGACTAAACTCAGATACGAGCAGTACTTC.

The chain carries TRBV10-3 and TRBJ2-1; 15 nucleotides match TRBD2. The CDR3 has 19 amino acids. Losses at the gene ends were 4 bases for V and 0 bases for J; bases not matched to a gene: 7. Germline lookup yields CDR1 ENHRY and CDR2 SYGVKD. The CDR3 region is CAISGLGLAGGSSYNEQFF. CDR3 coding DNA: TGTGCCATCAGTGGGTTGGGACTAGCGGGAGGTAGCTCCTACAATGAGCAGTTCTTC.

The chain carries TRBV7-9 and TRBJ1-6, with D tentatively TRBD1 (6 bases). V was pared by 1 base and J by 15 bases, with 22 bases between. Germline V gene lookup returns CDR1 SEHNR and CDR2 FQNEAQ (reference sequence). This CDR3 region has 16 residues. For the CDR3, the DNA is TGTGCCAGCAGCTTAGGGCTTGGGACATACAACCTAAACCTCCACTTT. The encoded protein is CASSLGLGTYNLNLHF.

In nucleotides, the CDR3 is TGTGCCAGCAGCCAAGTAACTAGCGGAATTGGGAATGAGCAGTTCTTC. Its protein is CASSQVTSGIGNEQFF. This sequence joins TRBV4-2 and TRBJ2-1; 8 bases match TRBD2. CDR3 length: 16 amino acids. Germline CDR1 reads LGHNA; CDR2 reads YNFKEQ. V trimming: 1 base; J trimming: 7 bases; junction bases outside the gene matches: 9.

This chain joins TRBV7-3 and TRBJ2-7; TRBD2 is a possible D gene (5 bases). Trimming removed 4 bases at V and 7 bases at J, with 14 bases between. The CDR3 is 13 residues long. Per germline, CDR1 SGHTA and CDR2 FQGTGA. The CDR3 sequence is CASSSIDTGEQYF. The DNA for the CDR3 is TGTGCCAGCAGCTCTATAGACACGGGAGAGCAGTACTTC.

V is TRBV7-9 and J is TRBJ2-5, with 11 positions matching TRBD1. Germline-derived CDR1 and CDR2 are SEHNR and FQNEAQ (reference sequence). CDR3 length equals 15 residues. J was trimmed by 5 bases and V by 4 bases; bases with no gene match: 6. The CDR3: CASSYRTGGRETQYF. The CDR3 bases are TGTGCCAGCAGCTACCGGACAGGGGGCCGGGAGACCCAGTACTTC.